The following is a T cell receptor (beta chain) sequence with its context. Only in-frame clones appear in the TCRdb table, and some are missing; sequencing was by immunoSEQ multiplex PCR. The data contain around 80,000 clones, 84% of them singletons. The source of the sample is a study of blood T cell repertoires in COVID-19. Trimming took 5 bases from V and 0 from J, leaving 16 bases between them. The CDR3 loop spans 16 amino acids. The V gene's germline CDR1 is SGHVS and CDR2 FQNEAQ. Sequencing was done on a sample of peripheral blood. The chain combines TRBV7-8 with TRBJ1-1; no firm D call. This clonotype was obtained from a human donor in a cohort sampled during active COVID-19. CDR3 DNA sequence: TGTGCCAGCAGCCGAGCGACGAGGGCCGTGAACACTGAAGCTTTCTTT. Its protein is CASSRATRAVNTEAFF.